The present T cell receptor beta chain was sequenced within a study of T cell changes during pregnancy in multiple sclerosis. Method: immunoSEQ multiplex PCR; TCRdb's copy keeps in-frame clones and lacks some. The sample shows about 74,000 clones, roughly nine tenths of them seen only once. There are 15 residues in the CDR3. CDR1 and CDR2 from the germline V gene are SGHRS and YFSETQ. Trimming at V came to 4 bases and at J to 4 bases, leaving 9 bases not matched to a gene. The input for sequencing was peripheral blood, taken before pregnancy. V and J are TRBV5-1 and TRBJ2-5; 8 positions agree with TRBD1. This clonotype was sampled from a female donor with multiple sclerosis, enrolled in a pregnancy study. DNA for the CDR3: TGCGCCAGCAGCCAAACGACAGGGGCGGCAGAGACCCAGTACTTC. This translates into CASSQTTGAAETQYF.